Shown below are 15 T cell receptor beta chains from a single sample sequenced in a study of OX40 agonist ivuxolimab in advanced cancers. Assay: immunoSEQ multiplex PCR; the TCRdb copy retains only in-frame clones and omits some. The sample yields about 46,000 clones, roughly 90% seen once. The sample was CD4+ or CD8+ T cells sorted from blood, taken in a trial of the OX40 agonist ivuxolimab. These receptor sequences come from an adult with an advanced solid tumor such as melanoma, head and neck, liver or kidney cancer.

The V call is TRBV6-1, the J call TRBJ2-1, with D possibly matching TRBD2 (5 bases). The CDR3 is 14 residues long. The germline gives CDR1 MNHNS, CDR2 SASEGT. Trimming took off 7 bases at V and 3 bases at J, with 13 bases between the two ends. The CDR3 loop is CASTRVVDYNEQFF. Written as DNA, the CDR3 is TGTGCCAGCACGAGGGTAGTAGACTACAATGAGCAGTTCTTC.

The genes are TRBV15 and TRBJ1-3; D is undetermined. V was trimmed by 4 bases and J by 8 bases, leaving 9 bases between them. Germline V gene data show CDR1 as LNHNV and CDR2 as YYDKDF (reference sequence). The CDR3 consists of 12 residues. CDR3 coding DNA: TGTGCCACCAGCACATTCGGGGACACCATATATTTT. Residues: CATSTFGDTIYF.

V is TRBV7-9 and J is TRBJ2-2; tentatively, D is TRBD1 or TRBD2 (5 bases each). Germline CDR1 is SEHNR and CDR2 is FQNEAQ (reference sequence). The length of the CDR3 is 16 residues. V was cut by 5 bases and J by 5 bases, with 18 bases left in between. The CDR3 region is CASSPAGRVPTGELFF. CDR3 in DNA: TGTGCCAGCAGCCCGGCGGGCAGGGTCCCAACCGGGGAGCTGTTTTTT.

This rearrangement joins TRBV9 to TRBJ2-7; TRBD2 aligns across 10 bases. The V segment lost 4 bases and the J segment 5 bases; nucleotides outside the gene matches: 6. CDR3 length equals 14 residues. Per the germline V gene, CDR1 is SGDLS and CDR2 is YYNGEE. The CDR3: CASSRGTSVNEQYF. Written as DNA, the CDR3 is TGTGCCAGCAGCAGGGGGACTAGCGTCAACGAGCAGTACTTC. Full variable domain (remainder filled in from reference TRBV9 and TRBJ2-7): DSGVTQTPKHLITATGQRVTLRCSPRSGDLSVYWYQQSLDQGLQFLIQYYNGEERAKGNILERFSAQQFPDLHSELNLSSLELGDSALYFCASSRGTSVNEQYFGPGTRLTVT.

Concerning this clone: One junction end disagrees with the germline gene, perhaps due to a read error. This chain connects TRBV15 to TRBJ2-5, with D unclear. The CDR3 is 13 residues long. Germline V gene lookup returns CDR1 LNHNV and CDR2 YYDKDF (reference sequence). The CDR3 DNA sequence: TGTGCCACCGGCAGTCAGAACCAAGAGACCCAGTACTTC. Translated: CATGSQNQETQYF.

This chain joins TRBV6-6 and TRBJ1-1; D uncertain. The CDR3 is 11 amino acids. The ends were cut back, 2 bases at V and 3 bases at J, with 1 base in the middle. CDR1 is MNHNY and CDR2 is SVGAGI in the germline V gene (reference sequence). The CDR3 DNA follows: TGTGCCAGCAGTTACGACACTGAAGCTTTCTTT. Translated, it gives CASSYDTEAFF.

This clone is a singleton in its sample. This chain uses TRBV6-5 with TRBJ2-1; D might be TRBD1 (6 bases). Trimming removed 0 bases at V and 7 bases at J, with 13 bases between. This CDR3 has 15 residues. Germline loops: CDR1 MNHEY, CDR2 SVGAGI. The CDR3 DNA follows: TGTGCCAGCAGTTACTCCTATCTGGGGGCAAATGAGCAGTTCTTC. Translated, it gives CASSYSYLGANEQFF.

The J gene is TRBJ2-7, the V gene TRBV4-1; D unclear. Trimming left V 2 bases short and J 3 bases short, with 8 bases between. The germline gives CDR1 MGHRA, CDR2 YSYEKL. The CDR3 extends over 13 amino acids. The CDR3 region is CASSQSTNYEQYF. The CDR3 nucleotides read TGCGCCAGCAGCCAAAGTACGAACTACGAGCAGTACTTC.

This sequence joins TRBV6-6 and TRBJ1-1; D is ambiguous. V was clipped by 6 bases and J by 4 bases, with 21 bases between them. This CDR3 is built from 16 residues. Looked up from germline, CDR1 is MNHNY and CDR2 is SVGAGI (reference sequence). CDR3 in amino acids: CASSFAVDGAGTEAFF. The CDR3 DNA reads TGTGCCAGCAGCTTCGCCGTGGATGGCGCGGGCACTGAAGCTTTCTTT.

The chain employs TRBV5-4 and TRBJ1-1; no reliable D call. The CDR3 runs 13 residues. The V end was cut by 2 bases, the J end by 6 bases, with 11 bases between. CDR1 and CDR2 (germline): SGHNT, YYREEE (reference sequence). CDR3 bases: TGTGCCAGCAGCTTCGACCCACCGGCTGAAGCTTTCTTT. It is translated as CASSFDPPAEAFF.

The genes are TRBV29-1 and TRBJ2-3; D ambiguous. V lost 2 bases and J 0 bases, leaving 12 bases between the germline ends. Germline-derived CDR1 and CDR2 are SQVTM and ANQGSEA. CDR3 length: 15 residues. The CDR3, as DNA: TGCAGCGTTGAAACGCAGGCACTTAGCACAGATACGCAGTATTTT. Its protein is CSVETQALSTDTQYF.

V is TRBV9 and J is TRBJ2-2; D possibly corresponds to TRBD1 (7 bases). CDR3 length equals 14 residues. The germline V and J ends were trimmed by 3 bases and 6 bases, with 12 bases remaining between them. From germline, CDR1 is SGDLS and CDR2 YYNGEE. CDR3 bases: TGTGCCAGCAGCGCCCTCAGGGGGGCCGGGGAGCTGTTTTTT. Translating it yields CASSALRGAGELFF.

The chain employs TRBV7-6 and TRBJ2-6, with TRBD1 matching 10 bases. The trim removed 1 base at V and 0 bases at J, leaving 3 bases unmatched. From germline, CDR1 is SGHVS and CDR2 FNYEAQ. The length of the CDR3 is 18 residues. CDR3 DNA sequence: TGTGCCAGCAGCTTAGACCGGGACAGGGGCTCTGGGGCCAACGTCCTGACTTTC. It translates to CASSLDRDRGSGANVLTF. Based on the CDR3 plus reference TRBV7-6 and TRBJ2-6, the full variable domain is GAGVSQSPRYKVTKRGQDVALRCDPISGHVSLYWYRQALGQGPEFLTYFNYEAQQDKSGLPNDRFSAERPEGSISTLTIQRTEQRDSAMYRCASSLDRDRGSGANVLTFGAGSRLTVL.

V is TRBV19 and J is TRBJ2-2, with 12 bases fitting TRBD2. The CDR3 sequence is 21 residues long. V gave up 1 base and J gave up 0 bases; unmatched junction bases: 12. CDR1 and CDR2 (germline): LNHDA, SQIVND (reference sequence). The CDR3 sequence: CASSIVLGWLAGGSNTGELFF. CDR3 DNA: TGTGCCAGTAGTATAGTCCTGGGGTGGCTAGCGGGAGGGTCGAACACCGGGGAGCTGTTTTTT.

The rearrangement uses TRBV15 and TRBJ2-7, with a tentative D call TRBD1 (5 bases). There are 14 residues in the CDR3. V lost 1 base and J 6 bases, leaving 13 bases between the germline ends. Germline assignment: CDR1 LNHNV and CDR2 YYDKDF (reference sequence). For the CDR3, the DNA is TGTGCCACCAGCAGAGTAGGCAGGGTTTCCGAGCAGTACTTC. Translating it yields CATSRVGRVSEQYF.